There are a few counts of the clone carrying this T cell receptor beta chain. This sample stems from a study of molecular identifiers for immune sequencing clone quantification. The CDR3 sequence is 15 residues long. V shed 5 bases and J 0 bases; nucleotides not matched to a gene: 4. The germline CDR1 and CDR2 sequences are SGHRS and YFSETQ. From the PCR reads, TCRdb called clonotypes with MiXCR, one entry per CDR3 protein. The sample lists some 590,000 distinct CDR3 sequences, about 25% occurring once. The source of this sequence is a human donor in good health. Some libraries in this study had Jurkat cell RNA spiked in. The sample consisted of naive CD8+ T cells from blood, with Jurkat cell RNA spiked in. Subset indicated: FACS-sorted CD8+CD4-CCR7+CD45RA+ naive T cells. The chain links TRBV5-1 to TRBJ2-1, with TRBD1 identical over 8 bases. The CDR3 DNA is TGCGCCAGCAGAGAGGACAGGGACTCCTACAATGAGCAGTTCTTC. Amino acid sequence: CASREDRDSYNEQFF. The full variable domain, completed using reference TRBV5-1 and TRBJ2-1, is KAGVTQTPRYLIKTRGQQVTLSCSPISGHRSVSWYQQTPGQGLQFLFEYFSETQRNKGNFPGRFSGRQFSNSRSEMNVSTLELGDSALYLCASREDRDSYNEQFFGPGTRLTVL.